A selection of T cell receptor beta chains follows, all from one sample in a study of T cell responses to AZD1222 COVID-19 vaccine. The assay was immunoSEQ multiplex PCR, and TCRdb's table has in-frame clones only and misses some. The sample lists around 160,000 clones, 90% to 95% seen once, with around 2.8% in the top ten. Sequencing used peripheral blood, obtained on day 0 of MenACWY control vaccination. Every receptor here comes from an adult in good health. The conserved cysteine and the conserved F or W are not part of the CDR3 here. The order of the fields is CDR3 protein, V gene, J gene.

AWTSGGNTEAF	TRBV30	TRBJ1-1
ASSPGTLGEKLF	TRBV18	TRBJ1-4
ASSKSRNEQF	TRBV5-4	TRBJ2-1
ASSLEVNFVVNSPLH	TRBV7-8	TRBJ1-6
SAGRAEAF	TRBV20-1	TRBJ1-1
ASRPHRGKYGYT	TRBV11-3	TRBJ1-2
ASSLDGQPQGTQY	TRBV7-9	TRBJ2-5
ASSLFGYGYT	TRBV5-1	TRBJ1-2
ASSRGQTNEQY	TRBV27	TRBJ2-7
ASSRRAPPNEKLF	TRBV4-2	TRBJ1-4
ASSPTAGGEQF	TRBV18	TRBJ2-1
ASSEGTSGFGDEQF	TRBV6-1	TRBJ2-1
ASSLGADSSYEQY	TRBV5-1	TRBJ2-7
ASSQARSLGARTEAF	TRBV3-1/TRBV3-2	TRBJ1-1
ASSPAPGTEETQY	TRBV5-1	TRBJ2-5
ASRTDRVAQPQH	TRBV2	TRBJ1-5
ASSRRSNQPQH	TRBV27	TRBJ1-5
ASSMGPQTQY	TRBV5-1	TRBJ2-5
ASSPPSGLLF	TRBV11-1	TRBJ2-2
ASRLAGGNNEQF	TRBV3-1/TRBV3-2	TRBJ2-1
AISQQTGGYEQY	TRBV10-3	TRBJ2-7
ASRSTLFTEAF	TRBV19	TRBJ1-1
ASKGQGTYNEQF	TRBV6-5	TRBJ2-1
ASSLAADRGYGYT	TRBV7-8	TRBJ1-2
ASSLAGARTDTQY	TRBV7-3	TRBJ2-3
ASRSTGTYEQY	TRBV5-1	TRBJ2-7
ASSYLAGDGGYT	TRBV6-5	TRBJ1-2
TSSPLDGGYDNQPQH	TRBV1	TRBJ1-5